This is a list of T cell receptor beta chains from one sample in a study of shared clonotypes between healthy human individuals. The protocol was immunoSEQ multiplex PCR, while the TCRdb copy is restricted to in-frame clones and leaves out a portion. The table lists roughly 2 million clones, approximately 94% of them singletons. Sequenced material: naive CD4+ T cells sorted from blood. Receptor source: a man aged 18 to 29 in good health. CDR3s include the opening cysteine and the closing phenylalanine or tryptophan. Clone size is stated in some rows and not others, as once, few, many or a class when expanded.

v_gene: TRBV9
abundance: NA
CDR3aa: CASSKTDRSGNTIYF

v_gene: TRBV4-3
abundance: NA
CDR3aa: CASSLQGSYGYTF

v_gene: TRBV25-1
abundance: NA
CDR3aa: CASSEFTGGRETQYF

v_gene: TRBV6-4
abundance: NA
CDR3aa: CASSDQSSNQPQHF

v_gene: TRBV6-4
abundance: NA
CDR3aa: CASSDYLGPEAFF

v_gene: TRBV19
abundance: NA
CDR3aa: CASTEDTGGNQPQHF

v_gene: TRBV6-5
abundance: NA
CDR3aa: CASSSTGYGYTF

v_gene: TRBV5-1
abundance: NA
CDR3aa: CASSPLVGLAGYNEQFF

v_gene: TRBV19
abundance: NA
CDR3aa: CASGDRGLGAQHF

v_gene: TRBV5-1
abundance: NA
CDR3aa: CASAPVAGGPNEQFF

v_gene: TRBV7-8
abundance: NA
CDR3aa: CASSQSAGTSYGYTF

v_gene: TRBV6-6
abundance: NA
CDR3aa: CASSTRGRADTEAFF

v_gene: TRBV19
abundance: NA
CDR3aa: CASRSGTVSTDTQYF

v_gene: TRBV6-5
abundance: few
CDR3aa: CASSYSGQGTYEQYF

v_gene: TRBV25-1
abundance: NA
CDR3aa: CASSRGAGDVEQYF

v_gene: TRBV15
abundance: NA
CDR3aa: CATSRDSGTGAYEQYF

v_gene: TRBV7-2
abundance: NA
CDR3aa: CASRFTGGTVQETQYF

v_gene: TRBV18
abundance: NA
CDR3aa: CASSPDRVEKLFF

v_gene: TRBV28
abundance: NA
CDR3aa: CASSVTDGYEQYF

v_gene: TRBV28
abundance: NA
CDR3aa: CASSFGGPPEKLFF

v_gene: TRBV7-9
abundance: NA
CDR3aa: CASSLNLMATNEKLFF

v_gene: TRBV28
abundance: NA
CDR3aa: CASSLPASNQPQHF

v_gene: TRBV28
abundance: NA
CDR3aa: CASSPFLRTKNIQYF

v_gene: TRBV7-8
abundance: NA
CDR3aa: CASSLANDLSDTDTQYF

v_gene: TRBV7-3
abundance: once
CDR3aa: CASSLLGAGETQYF

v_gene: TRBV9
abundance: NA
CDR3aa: CASSQGTGGKYGYTF

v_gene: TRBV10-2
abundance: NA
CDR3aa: CASSERLWYF

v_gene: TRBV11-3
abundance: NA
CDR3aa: CASSLVDNEQFF

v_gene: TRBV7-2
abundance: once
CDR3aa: CASSLGREGVYGYTF

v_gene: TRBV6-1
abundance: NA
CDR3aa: CASRYAGGQETQYF

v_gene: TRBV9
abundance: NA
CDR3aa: CASTPGQGADTQYF

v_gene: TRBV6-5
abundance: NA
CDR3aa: CASSPAGGPNEQFF

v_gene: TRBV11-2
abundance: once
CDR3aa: CASSPGHSTDTQYF

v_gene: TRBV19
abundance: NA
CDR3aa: CASSAARDTEAFF

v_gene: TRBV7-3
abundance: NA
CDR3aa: CASSLTGTGMNTEAFF

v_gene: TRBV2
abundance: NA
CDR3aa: CASSEVGRANEKLFF

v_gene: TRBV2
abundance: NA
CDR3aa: CASSEWGGMGYEQYF

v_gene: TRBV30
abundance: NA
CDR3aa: CAWKLSSLRYYGYTF

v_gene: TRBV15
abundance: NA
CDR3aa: CATVMGGSNQPQHF

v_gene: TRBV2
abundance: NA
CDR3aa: CASSLQGSNTEAFF

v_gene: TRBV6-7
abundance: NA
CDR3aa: CATTGGHEQYF

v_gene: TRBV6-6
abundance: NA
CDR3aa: CASSLGQREETQYF

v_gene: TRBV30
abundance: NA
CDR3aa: CAWSAGGSSGNTIYF

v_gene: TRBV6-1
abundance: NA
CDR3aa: CASSPQDRVHGYTF

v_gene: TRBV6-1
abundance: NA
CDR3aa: CASSVTVATNEKLFF

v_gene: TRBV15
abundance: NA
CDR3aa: CATSRDAVSGGYTF

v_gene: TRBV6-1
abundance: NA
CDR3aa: CASSDDGTGFGYTF

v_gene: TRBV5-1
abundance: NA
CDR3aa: CASSLLSMASSYEQYF

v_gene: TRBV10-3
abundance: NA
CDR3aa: CAISEGPGNQPQHF

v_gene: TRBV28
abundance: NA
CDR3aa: CASSDSGQPQETQYF

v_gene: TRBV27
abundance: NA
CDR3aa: CASSLALIRGGEAFF

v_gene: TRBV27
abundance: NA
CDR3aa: CASSWRAVAPDEQYF

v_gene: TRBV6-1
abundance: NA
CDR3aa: CASSEGGYNQPQHF

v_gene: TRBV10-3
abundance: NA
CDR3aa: CATGQNYNEQFF